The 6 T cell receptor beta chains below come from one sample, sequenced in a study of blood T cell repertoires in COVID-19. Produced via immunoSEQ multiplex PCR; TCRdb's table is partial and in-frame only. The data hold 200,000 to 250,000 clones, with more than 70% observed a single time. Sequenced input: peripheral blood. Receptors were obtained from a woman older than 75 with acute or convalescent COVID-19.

This chain's CDR3 is CASSLDPTGYTEAFF. CDR3 DNA: TGTGCCAGCAGCTTAGACCCGACAGGGTACACTGAAGCTTTCTTT. The rearrangement uses TRBV7-9 and TRBJ1-1; the match to TRBD1 covers 7 bases. The CDR3 covers 15 residues. CDR1 SEHNR and CDR2 FQNEAQ come from the germline V gene (reference sequence). V was pared by 1 base and J by 3 bases, with 5 bases of the junction left unmatched.

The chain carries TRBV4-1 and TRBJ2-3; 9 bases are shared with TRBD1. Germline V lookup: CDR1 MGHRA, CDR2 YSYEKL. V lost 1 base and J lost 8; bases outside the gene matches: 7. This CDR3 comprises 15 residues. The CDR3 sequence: CASSQGDRVVGTQYF. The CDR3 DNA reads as TGCGCCAGCAGCCAAGGGGACAGGGTCGTGGGTACGCAGTATTTT.

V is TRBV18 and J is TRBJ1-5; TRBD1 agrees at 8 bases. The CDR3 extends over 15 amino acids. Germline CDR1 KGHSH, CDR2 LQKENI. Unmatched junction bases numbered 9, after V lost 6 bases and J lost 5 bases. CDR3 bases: TGTGCCAGCTCCCGCGACAGGGGCGCGGATCAGCCCCAGCATTTT. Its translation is CASSRDRGADQPQHF.

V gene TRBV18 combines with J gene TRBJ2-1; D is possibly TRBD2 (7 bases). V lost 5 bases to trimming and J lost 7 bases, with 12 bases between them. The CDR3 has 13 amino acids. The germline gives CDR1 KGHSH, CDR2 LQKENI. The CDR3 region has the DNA TGTGCCAGCTCAGGGGGGGCTGGGAATGAGCAGTTCTTC. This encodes CASSGGAGNEQFF.

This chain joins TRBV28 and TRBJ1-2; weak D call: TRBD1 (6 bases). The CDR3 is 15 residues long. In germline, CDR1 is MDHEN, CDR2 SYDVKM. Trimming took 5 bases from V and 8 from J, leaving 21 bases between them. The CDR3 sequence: CASSPGDTRISGYTF. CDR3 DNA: TGTGCCAGCAGTCCCGGGGACACCCGAATAAGCGGCTACACCTTC.

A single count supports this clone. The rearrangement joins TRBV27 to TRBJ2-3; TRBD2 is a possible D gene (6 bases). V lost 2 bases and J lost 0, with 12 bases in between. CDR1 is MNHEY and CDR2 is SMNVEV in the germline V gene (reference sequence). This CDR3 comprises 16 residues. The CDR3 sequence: CASSLRRAASTDTQYF. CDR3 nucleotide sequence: TGTGCCAGCAGTTTACGGAGGGCGGCTAGCACAGATACGCAGTATTTT.